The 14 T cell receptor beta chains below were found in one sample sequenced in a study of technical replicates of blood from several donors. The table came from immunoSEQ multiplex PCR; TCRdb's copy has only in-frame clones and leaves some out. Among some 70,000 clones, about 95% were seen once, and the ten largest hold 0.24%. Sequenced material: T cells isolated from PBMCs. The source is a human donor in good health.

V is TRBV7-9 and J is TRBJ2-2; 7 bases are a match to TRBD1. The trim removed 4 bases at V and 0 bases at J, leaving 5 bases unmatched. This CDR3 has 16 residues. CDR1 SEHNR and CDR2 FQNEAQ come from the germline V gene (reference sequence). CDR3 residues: CASSSSGTANTGELFF. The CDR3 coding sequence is TGTGCCAGCAGCTCATCCGGGACAGCGAACACCGGGGAGCTGTTTTTT.

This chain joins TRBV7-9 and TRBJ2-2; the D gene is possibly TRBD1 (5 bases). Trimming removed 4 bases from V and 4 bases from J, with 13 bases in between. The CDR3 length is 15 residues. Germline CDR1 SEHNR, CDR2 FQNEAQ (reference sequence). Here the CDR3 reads CASSSVYTGTGELFF. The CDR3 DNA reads TGTGCCAGCAGCTCAGTTTACACAGGCACCGGGGAGCTGTTTTTT.

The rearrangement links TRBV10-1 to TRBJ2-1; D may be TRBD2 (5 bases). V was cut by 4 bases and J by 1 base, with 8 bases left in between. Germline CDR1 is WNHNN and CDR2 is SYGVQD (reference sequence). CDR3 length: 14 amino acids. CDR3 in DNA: TGCGCCAGCAGTGGAGGGTATTCCTACAATGAGCAGTTCTTC. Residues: CASSGGYSYNEQFF.

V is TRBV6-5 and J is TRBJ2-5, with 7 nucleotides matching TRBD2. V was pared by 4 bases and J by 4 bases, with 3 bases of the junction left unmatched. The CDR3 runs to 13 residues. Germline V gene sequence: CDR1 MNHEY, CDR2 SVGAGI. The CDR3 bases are TGTGCCAGCAGTTGGGACTACGGAGAGACCCAGTACTTC. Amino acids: CASSWDYGETQYF.

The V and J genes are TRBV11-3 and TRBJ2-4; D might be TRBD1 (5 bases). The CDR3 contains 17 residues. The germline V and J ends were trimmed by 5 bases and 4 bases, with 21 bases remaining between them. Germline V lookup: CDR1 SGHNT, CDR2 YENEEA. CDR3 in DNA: TGTGCCAGCAGCGCTACCGGCGACAGTTGGATAAAAAACATTCAGTACTTC. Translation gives CASSATGDSWIKNIQYF. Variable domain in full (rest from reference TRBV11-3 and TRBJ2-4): EAGVVQSPRYKIIEKKQPVAFWCNPISGHNTLYWYLQNLGQGPELLIRYENEEAVDDSQLPKDRFSAERLKGVDSTLKIQPAELGDSAVYLCASSATGDSWIKNIQYFGAGTRLSVL.

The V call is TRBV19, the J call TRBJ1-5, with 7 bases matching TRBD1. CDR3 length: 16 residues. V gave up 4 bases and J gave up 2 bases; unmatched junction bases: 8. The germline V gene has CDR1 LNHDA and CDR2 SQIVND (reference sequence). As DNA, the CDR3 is TGTGCCAGTAGTACGAGACAGGGTTGGGGCAATCAGCCCCAGCATTTT. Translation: CASSTRQGWGNQPQHF.

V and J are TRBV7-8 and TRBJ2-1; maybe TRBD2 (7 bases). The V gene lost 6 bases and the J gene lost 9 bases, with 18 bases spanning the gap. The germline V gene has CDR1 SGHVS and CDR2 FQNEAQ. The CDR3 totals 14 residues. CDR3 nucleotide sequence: TGTGCCAGCAGTCTGGAAGGGGGGGCTGGTGAGCAGTTCTTC. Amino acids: CASSLEGGAGEQFF.

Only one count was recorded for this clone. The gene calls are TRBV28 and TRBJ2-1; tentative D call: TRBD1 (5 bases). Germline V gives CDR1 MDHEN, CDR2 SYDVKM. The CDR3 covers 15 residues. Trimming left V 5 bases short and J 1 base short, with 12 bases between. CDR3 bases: TGTGCCAGCAGTCCCGACAGTAGGTCCTACAATGAGCAGTTCTTC. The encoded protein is CASSPDSRSYNEQFF.

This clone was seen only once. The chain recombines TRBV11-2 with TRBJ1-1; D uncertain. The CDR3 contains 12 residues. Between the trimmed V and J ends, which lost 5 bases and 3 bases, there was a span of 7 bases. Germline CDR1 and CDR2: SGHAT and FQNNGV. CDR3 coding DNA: TGTGCCAGCAGCCCACGGTACACTGAAGCTTTCTTT. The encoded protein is CASSPRYTEAFF.

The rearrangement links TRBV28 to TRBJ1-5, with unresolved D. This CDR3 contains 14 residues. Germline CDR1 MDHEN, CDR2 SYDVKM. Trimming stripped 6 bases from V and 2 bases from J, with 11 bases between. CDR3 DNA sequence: TGTGCCAGCAGACGACTTGAGGGCAATCAGCCCCAGCATTTT. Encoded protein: CASRRLEGNQPQHF.

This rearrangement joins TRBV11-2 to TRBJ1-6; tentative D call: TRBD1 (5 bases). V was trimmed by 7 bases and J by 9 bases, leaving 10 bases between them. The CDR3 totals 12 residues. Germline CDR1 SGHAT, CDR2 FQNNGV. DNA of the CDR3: TGTGCCAGCACCGACAGTCCTTCACCCCTCCACTTT. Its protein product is CASTDSPSPLHF.

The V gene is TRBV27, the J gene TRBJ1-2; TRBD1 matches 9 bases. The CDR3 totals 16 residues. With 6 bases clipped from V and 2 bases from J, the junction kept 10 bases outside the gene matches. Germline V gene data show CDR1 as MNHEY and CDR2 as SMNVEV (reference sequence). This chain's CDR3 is CASSPGTGKSNYGYTF. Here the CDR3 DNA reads TGTGCCAGCAGCCCCGGGACAGGGAAAAGCAACTATGGCTACACCTTC.

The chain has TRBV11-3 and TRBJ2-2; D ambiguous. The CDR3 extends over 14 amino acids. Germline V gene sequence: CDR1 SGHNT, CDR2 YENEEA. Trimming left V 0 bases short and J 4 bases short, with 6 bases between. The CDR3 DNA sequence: TGTGCCAGCAGCTTAGAATCGCGCACCGGGGAGCTGTTTTTT. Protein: CASSLESRTGELFF.

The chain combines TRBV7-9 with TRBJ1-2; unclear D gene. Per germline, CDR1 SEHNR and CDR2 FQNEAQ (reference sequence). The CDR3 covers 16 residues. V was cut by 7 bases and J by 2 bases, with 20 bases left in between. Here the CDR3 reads CASTSPHETPNYGYTF. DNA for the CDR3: TGTGCCAGCACCTCGCCACACGAAACACCGAACTATGGCTACACCTTC.